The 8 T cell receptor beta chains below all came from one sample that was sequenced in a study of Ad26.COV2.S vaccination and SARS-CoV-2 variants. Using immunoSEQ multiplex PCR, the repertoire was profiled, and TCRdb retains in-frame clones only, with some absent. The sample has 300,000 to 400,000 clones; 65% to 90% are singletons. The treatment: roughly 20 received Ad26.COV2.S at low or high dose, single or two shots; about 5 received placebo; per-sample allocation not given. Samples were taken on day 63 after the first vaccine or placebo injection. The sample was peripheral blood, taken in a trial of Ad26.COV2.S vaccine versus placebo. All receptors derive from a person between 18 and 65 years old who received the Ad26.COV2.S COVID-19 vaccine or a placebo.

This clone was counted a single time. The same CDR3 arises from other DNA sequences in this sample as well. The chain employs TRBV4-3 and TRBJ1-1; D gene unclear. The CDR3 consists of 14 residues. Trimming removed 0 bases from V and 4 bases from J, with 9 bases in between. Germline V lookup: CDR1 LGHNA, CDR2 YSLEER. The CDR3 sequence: CASSQEKGGTEAFF. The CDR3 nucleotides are TGCGCCAGCAGCCAAGAAAAGGGCGGCACTGAAGCTTTCTTT.

The CDR3 loop reads CASSAGTVYGYTF. The CDR3 bases are TGTGCCAGCAGCGCAGGGACAGTCTATGGCTACACCTTC. The chain carries TRBV5-6 and TRBJ1-2, with TRBD1 identical over 7 bases. The CDR3 is 13 residues long. Germline V gene data show CDR1 as SGHDT and CDR2 as YYEEEE. V gave up 4 bases and J gave up 4 bases; unmatched junction bases: 4.

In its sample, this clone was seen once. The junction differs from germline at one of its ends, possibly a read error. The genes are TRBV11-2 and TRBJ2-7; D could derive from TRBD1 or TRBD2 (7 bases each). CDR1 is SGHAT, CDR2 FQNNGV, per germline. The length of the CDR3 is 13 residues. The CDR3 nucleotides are TGTGCCAGCAGCGAGGGAGGGGGCGCTCTCCCTAACTTC. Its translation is CASSEGGGALPNF.

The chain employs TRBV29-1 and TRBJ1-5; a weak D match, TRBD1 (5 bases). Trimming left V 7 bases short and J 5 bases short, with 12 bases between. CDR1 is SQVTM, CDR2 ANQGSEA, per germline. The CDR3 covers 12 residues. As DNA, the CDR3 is TGCAGCGCCGGGACGGCGGATCAGCCCCAGCATTTT. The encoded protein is CSAGTADQPQHF.

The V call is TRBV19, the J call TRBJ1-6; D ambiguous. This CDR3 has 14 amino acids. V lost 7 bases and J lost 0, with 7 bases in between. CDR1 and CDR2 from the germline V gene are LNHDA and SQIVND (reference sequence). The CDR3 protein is CASKPSSYNSPLHF. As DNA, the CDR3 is TGTGCCAGTAAACCGAGCTCCTATAATTCACCCCTCCACTTT.

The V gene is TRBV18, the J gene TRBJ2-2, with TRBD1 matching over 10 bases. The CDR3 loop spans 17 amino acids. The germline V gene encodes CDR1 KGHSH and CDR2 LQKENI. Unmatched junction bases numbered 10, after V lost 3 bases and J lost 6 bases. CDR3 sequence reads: CASSPMTGTGESGELFF. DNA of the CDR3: TGTGCCAGCTCACCTATGACCGGGACAGGGGAGTCCGGGGAGCTGTTTTTT.

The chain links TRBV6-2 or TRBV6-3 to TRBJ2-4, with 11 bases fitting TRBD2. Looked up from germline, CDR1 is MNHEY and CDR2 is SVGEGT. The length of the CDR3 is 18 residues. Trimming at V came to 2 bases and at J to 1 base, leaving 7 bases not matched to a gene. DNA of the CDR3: TGTGCCAGCAGTTACGGAACTAGCGGGAGCACGGCCAAAAACATTCAGTACTTC. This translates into CASSYGTSGSTAKNIQYF.

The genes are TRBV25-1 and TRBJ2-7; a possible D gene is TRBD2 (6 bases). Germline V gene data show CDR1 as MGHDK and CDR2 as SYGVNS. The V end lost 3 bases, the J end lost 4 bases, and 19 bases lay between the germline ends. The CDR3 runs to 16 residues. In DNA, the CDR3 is TGTGCCAGCAGTGACTTCGGGCAGGGAGGTTGGTACGAGCAGTACTTC. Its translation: CASSDFGQGGWYEQYF.